This is a list of T cell receptor beta chains from one sample in a study of cytomegalovirus exposure and HLA in healthy donors. Profiled with immunoSEQ multiplex PCR; TCRdb holds only in-frame clones, not every one. The sample carries roughly 190,000 clones, around four fifths recorded once. The sample taken for sequencing was PBMCs. All receptors derive from a man aged 35 to 55 in good health and CMV-seropositive. Each CDR3 is given with its conserved first and last residue. D genes are given only for firm matches. Some rows have no size entry. The others give once, few or many, or a class for an expanded clone.

j_gene,d_gene,abundance,v_gene,len,CDR3nt,CDR3aa
TRBJ2-1,.,.,TRBV6-6,13,TGTGCCAGCAGTTTTAACACCAGAAATGAGCAGTTCTTC,CASSFNTRNEQFF
TRBJ1-1,.,.,TRBV5-1,15,TGCGCCAGCAGCTTCACGGGTCAGGGGCACACTGAAGCTTTCTTT,CASSFTGQGHTEAFF
TRBJ1-5,.,.,TRBV28,15,TGTGCCAGCAGTGTTCTTCAGGGGAGCAATCAGCCCCAGCATTTT,CASSVLQGSNQPQHF
TRBJ2-7,.,.,TRBV15,13,TGTGCCACCAGCAGTCGCGCCCCCGAGGTCGCGAACTTC,CATSSRAPEVANF
TRBJ2-2,.,once,TRBV5-1,15,TGCGCCACCAGAGAACGGACTGTGAACACCGGGGAGCTGTTTTTT,CATRERTVNTGELFF
TRBJ2-2,.,.,TRBV9,14,TGTGCCAGCAGCGAGACAGAGAACACCGGGGAGCTGTTTTTT,CASSETENTGELFF
TRBJ2-5,TRBD2,.,TRBV11-3,18,TGTGCCAGCAGCTTAGGCGCGACTAGCGGGAGATACCAAGAGACCCAGTACTTC,CASSLGATSGRYQETQYF
TRBJ2-7,TRBD2,.,TRBV4-2,16,TGTGCCAGCAGCAGGCGAGTAGGGGAGGGAAACTACGAGCAGTACTTC,CASSRRVGEGNYEQYF
TRBJ2-1,.,few,TRBV5-6,12,TGTGCCAGCAGCTCGCAGTACAATGAGCAGTTCTTC,CASSSQYNEQFF
TRBJ2-7,.,few,TRBV4-1,14,TGCGCCAGCAGCCCTCCGGGACAACTGTACGAGCAGTACTTC,CASSPPGQLYEQYF
TRBJ2-7,TRBD1,.,TRBV6-1,14,TGTGCCAGCAGTGCTTACGGGACAGCCTACGAGCAGTACTTC,CASSAYGTAYEQYF
TRBJ1-1,TRBD1,.,TRBV29-1,14,TGCAGCGTCGAGACGGGACAGGGGGCCGGCGAAGCTTTCTTT,CSVETGQGAGEAFF
TRBJ1-1,.,few,TRBV2,13,TGTGCCAGCAGTCTCGACACCAACACTGAAGCTTTCTTT,CASSLDTNTEAFF